One and the same sample provided the 28 T cell receptor beta chains below, sequenced in a study of CD8+ T cells in alopecia areata. Sequencing templates came from extracted RNA that was reverse transcribed into cDNA. Some clones are missing from TCRdb's copy, which holds only in-frame ones; the method was immunoSEQ multiplex PCR. The sample shows tens of thousands of clones, around two thirds of them seen only once. As to treatment: oral pan-JAK inhibitor, 5-10 mg twice daily. Sequenced material: CD8+ T cells sorted from blood, taken at week 24, from a patient treated with tofacitinib. The receptor source for this set is a human donor with alopecia areata.

The gene calls are TRBV19 and TRBJ2-7; D is ambiguous. The CDR3 spans 13 residues. Trimming cost V 5 bases and J 2 bases, with 10 bases left between them. CDR1 is LNHDA and CDR2 is SQIVND in the germline V gene (reference sequence). The CDR3 region is CASSFGSTYEQYF. DNA of the CDR3: TGTGCCAGTAGTTTTGGCTCCACCTACGAGCAGTACTTC.

The V and J genes are TRBV23-1 and TRBJ2-6, with a tentative D call TRBD2 (6 bases). TRBV23-1 is recorded as an ORF, its role being uncertain. Trimming left V 4 bases short and J 1 base short, with 14 bases between. This CDR3 is built from 17 residues. Here the CDR3 DNA reads TGCGCCAGCAGTCGGGCGGGGAGGCAGTCTGGGGCCAACGTCCTGACTTTC. Encoded protein: CASSRAGRQSGANVLTF.

This chain joins TRBV2 and TRBJ2-1; possibly TRBD2 for D (6 bases). Trimming shortened V by 6 bases and J by 5 bases, and 17 bases separated the two germline ends. Germline V gene lookup returns CDR1 SNHLY and CDR2 FYNNEI. The CDR3 contains 15 residues. DNA for the CDR3: TGTGCCAGCAGACCCGGACTAACCGCCAACAATGAGCAGTTCTTC. Its protein is CASRPGLTANNEQFF. The full variable domain, completed using reference TRBV2 and TRBJ2-1, is EPEVTQTPSHQVTQMGQEVILRCVPISNHLYFYWYRQILGQKVEFLVSFYNNEISEKSEIFDDQFSVERPDGSNFTLKIRSTKLEDSAMYFCASRPGLTANNEQFFGPGTRLTVL.

This clone was picked up one time. V is TRBV6-5 and J is TRBJ1-1; TRBD1 might be the D (6 bases). V lost 0 bases, J lost 8 bases, and 13 bases lay in between. The germline V gene has CDR1 MNHEY and CDR2 SVGAGI. The CDR3 contains 14 residues. The CDR3 loop reads CASSYSQDSQEAFF. The DNA of the CDR3 is TGTGCCAGCAGTTACTCTCAGGACAGTCAAGAAGCTTTCTTT.

The rearrangement joins TRBV7-8 to TRBJ2-1; D is uncertain. Per germline, CDR1 SGHVS and CDR2 FQNEAQ. The germline V and J ends were trimmed by 2 bases and 5 bases, with 7 bases remaining between them. This CDR3 is 13 amino acids long. CDR3 coding DNA: TGTGCCAGCAGCTTACCCTGGGACAATGAGCAGTTCTTC. Translating it yields CASSLPWDNEQFF.

This chain connects TRBV4-1 to TRBJ2-7; 10 nucleotides line up with TRBD2. The length of the CDR3 is 17 residues. Per germline, CDR1 MGHRA and CDR2 YSYEKL. V lost 1 base, J lost 1 base, and 7 bases stayed unmatched. CDR3 coding DNA: TGCGCCAGCAGCCAAGCTAGGACTAGCGGATTTTCCTACGAGCAGTACTTC. It codes for CASSQARTSGFSYEQYF.

The J gene is TRBJ2-2, the V gene TRBV29-1; D gene unclear. The CDR3 length is 12 residues. With 5 bases removed from V and 4 bases from J, the gap between germline ends came to 8 bases. Germline CDR1 SQVTM, CDR2 ANQGSEA. CDR3 nucleotides: TGCAGCGTTCCTCTTCCCACCGGGGAGCTGTTTTTT. This encodes CSVPLPTGELFF.

CDR3 sequence reads: CASSSSPHHDRVNSPLHF. The CDR3 DNA follows: TGCGCCAGCAGCTCGTCGCCACACCACGACAGAGTTAATTCACCCCTCCACTTT. The chain carries TRBV5-1 and TRBJ1-6, with D possibly matching TRBD1 (5 bases). Between the trimmed V and J ends, which lost 3 bases and 6 bases, there was a span of 22 bases. Germline assignment: CDR1 SGHRS and CDR2 YFSETQ. This CDR3 is built from 18 residues.

The chain recombines TRBV30 with TRBJ2-3; tentative D call: TRBD1 (6 bases). The length of the CDR3 is 15 residues. V lost 1 base to trimming and J lost 6 bases, with 17 bases between them. Per germline, CDR1 GTSNPN and CDR2 SVGIG (reference sequence). DNA for the CDR3: TGTGCCTGGAGTGCGACAGGAGCTTTGGGGGATACGCAGTATTTT. It specifies CAWSATGALGDTQYF.

V gene TRBV27 combines with J gene TRBJ2-1; the D gene is possibly TRBD2 (6 bases). Trimming stripped 7 bases from V and 3 bases from J, with 16 bases between. Germline-derived CDR1 and CDR2 are MNHEY and SMNVEV (reference sequence). The CDR3 has 15 amino acids. CDR3 in amino acids: CASNKATSFYNEQFF. CDR3 nucleotides: TGTGCCAGCAACAAAGCAACTAGCTTCTACAATGAGCAGTTCTTC.

This clone was detected a few times. The chain recombines TRBV29-1 with TRBJ1-1, with 7 bases matching TRBD1. The V segment lost 6 bases and the J segment 5 bases; nucleotides outside the gene matches: 3. The CDR3 runs 11 residues. CDR1 and CDR2 (germline): SQVTM, ANQGSEA. In nucleotides, the CDR3 is TGCAGCGTGCACAGGGGAACTGAAGCTTTCTTT. It translates to CSVHRGTEAFF.

This chain links TRBV9 with TRBJ1-1; 8 bases match TRBD1. The CDR3 has 13 residues. The germline CDR1 and CDR2 sequences are SGDLS and YYNGEE. The junction had 4 bases not matched to a gene; V was cut back by 4 bases and J by 5 bases. The CDR3 bases are TGTGCCAGCAGCCCAGGGGGCAGGACTGAAGCTTTCTTT. Its translation is CASSPGGRTEAFF.

This clone is medium-sized. The CDR3 loop is CASSLDAATVEQYF. CDR3 coding DNA: TGTGCCAGCAGCTTGGACGCTGCGACCGTCGAGCAGTACTTC. This chain connects TRBV5-4 to TRBJ2-7; D is ambiguous. Germline V gene sequence: CDR1 SGHNT, CDR2 YYREEE (reference sequence). Trimming removed 0 bases at V and 6 bases at J, with 13 bases between. CDR3 length: 14 residues.

J is TRBJ2-5 and V is TRBV7-1, with 8 bases matching TRBD2. TRBV7-1 is annotated as an ORF whose role is uncertain. J gave up 1 base and V 5 bases, and 9 bases lay outside the gene matches. The CDR3 is 16 residues long. CDR3 region: CASSPTFSGVQETQYF. The CDR3 bases are TGTGCCAGCAGCCCAACTTTTAGCGGGGTCCAAGAGACCCAGTACTTC.

The V and J genes are TRBV27 and TRBJ2-3; D gene uncertain. The CDR3 has 13 residues. Trimming stripped 5 bases from V and 1 base from J, with 7 bases between. CDR1 is MNHEY and CDR2 is SMNVEV in the germline V gene (reference sequence). The CDR3, as DNA: TGTGCCAGCAGTGGTGGTGGCACAGATACGCAGTATTTT. This translates into CASSGGGTDTQYF.

The chain has TRBV28 and TRBJ2-7; D is unclear. CDR3 length: 14 amino acids. From germline, CDR1 is MDHEN and CDR2 SYDVKM. The V and J ends lost 6 bases and 5 bases respectively, with 17 bases between them. CDR3 DNA sequence: TGTGCCAGCAGCCCCGTTCGAAATTGGAACGAGCAGTACTTC. It encodes CASSPVRNWNEQYF.

In DNA form, the CDR3 reads TGTGCCAGCACGGGCAGACATAGCAATCAGCCCCAGCATTTT. Translated, it gives CASTGRHSNQPQHF. This chain joins TRBV2 and TRBJ1-5; D remains ambiguous. V lost 7 bases to trimming and J lost 0 bases, with 10 bases between them. The CDR3 is made up of 14 amino acids. CDR1 and CDR2 (germline): SNHLY, FYNNEI.

This chain connects TRBV7-9 to TRBJ1-5, with D unclear. Germline CDR1 reads SEHNR; CDR2 reads FQNEAQ (reference sequence). CDR3 length equals 12 residues. V was clipped by 3 bases and J by 7 bases, with 7 bases between them. This CDR3 reads CASSFWEQPQHF. CDR3 DNA: TGTGCCAGCAGCTTTTGGGAGCAGCCCCAGCATTTT.

The chain links TRBV23-1 to TRBJ1-2, with D maybe TRBD1 (5 bases). TRBV23-1 is recorded as an ORF, its role being uncertain. The CDR3 consists of 15 residues. V was pared by 3 bases and J by 1 base, with 12 bases between. The CDR3 reads CASSHLPGLNYGYTF. The CDR3 nucleotides read TGCGCCAGCAGTCACCTCCCGGGACTTAACTATGGCTACACCTTC.

This clone was detected only a few times. The chain carries TRBV28 and TRBJ1-2, with 9 bases that match TRBD1. V shed 6 bases, J shed 7 bases, and the junction held 3 bases outside the gene matches. The CDR3 contains 12 residues. The germline CDR1 and CDR2 sequences are MDHEN and SYDVKM. The CDR3 DNA follows: TGTGCCAGCAGCCCGACAGGGGGTGGCTACACCTTC. Its protein is CASSPTGGGYTF.

The chain combines TRBV4-1 with TRBJ2-5; possible D gene TRBD2, 6 bases. Germline CDR1 reads MGHRA; CDR2 reads YSYEKL. The CDR3 contains 15 residues. Trimming took 4 bases from V and 3 from J, leaving 15 bases between them. CDR3 DNA: TGCGCCAGCAGCCCAGAACTTAGCGGTGAAGAGACCCAGTACTTC. This sequence encodes CASSPELSGEETQYF.

The chain couples TRBV7-9 to TRBJ1-2; TRBD1 agrees at 7 bases. V lost 3 bases to trimming and J lost 8 bases; unmatched junction nucleotides: 6. Germline assignment: CDR1 SEHNR and CDR2 FQNEAQ (reference sequence). This CDR3 contains 13 residues. The CDR3 DNA reads TGTGCCAGCAGCTTCGACAGGGCGGAGGGCTACACCTTC. This encodes CASSFDRAEGYTF. Using reference TRBV7-9 and TRBJ1-2 for the parts outside the CDR3, the full variable domain is DTGVSQNPRHKITKRGQNVTFRCDPISEHNRLYWYRQTLGQGPEFLTYFQNEAQLEKSRLLSDRFSAERPKGSFSTLEIQRTEQGDSAMYLCASSFDRAEGYTFGSGTRLTVV.

The gene calls are TRBV4-3 and TRBJ2-1; D unclear. CDR1 LGHNA and CDR2 YSLEER come from the germline V gene. The CDR3 has 16 amino acids. Deletions cut 0 bases from V and 1 base from J, with 10 bases between. The CDR3 nucleotides are TGCGCCAGCAGCCAAGATCCAGCCTTATCCTACAATGAGCAGTTCTTC. This translates into CASSQDPALSYNEQFF.

This clone was counted only a few times. The gene calls are TRBV11-2 and TRBJ2-2; D possibly corresponds to TRBD2 (5 bases). CDR1 and CDR2 from the germline V gene are SGHAT and FQNNGV. The ends were cut back, 6 bases at V and 7 bases at J, with 15 bases in the middle. The CDR3 contains 14 residues. For the CDR3, the DNA is TGTGCCAGCAGTGGACTGGTGGATGGCGGGGAGCTGTTTTTT. This encodes CASSGLVDGGELFF.

The V gene is TRBV4-1, the J gene TRBJ2-1; 11 nucleotides match TRBD2. Germline V gene lookup returns CDR1 MGHRA and CDR2 YSYEKL. Germline trimming cut 4 bases from V and 7 bases from J; bases unmatched to any gene: 12. There are 17 residues in the CDR3. CDR3 region: CASSLGLAGYSTNEQFF. CDR3 coding DNA: TGCGCCAGCAGCCTAGGACTAGCGGGTTACTCTACAAATGAGCAGTTCTTC.

The rearrangement uses TRBV4-1 and TRBJ2-7; 9 bases agree with TRBD2. Trimming at V came to 3 bases and at J to 1 base, leaving 4 bases not matched to a gene. Germline V CDR1 and CDR2: MGHRA, YSYEKL. The CDR3 is made up of 15 amino acids. The CDR3 DNA follows: TGCGCCAGCAGCCATACAACTAGCGGGTCCTACGAGCAGTACTTC. As protein: CASSHTTSGSYEQYF.

This clone was observed a few times. This sequence joins TRBV9 and TRBJ2-7; D might be TRBD1 (6 bases). CDR3 length: 15 residues. Trimming left V 0 bases short and J 2 bases short, with 12 bases between. CDR1 and CDR2 from the germline V gene are SGDLS and YYNGEE. In nucleotides, the CDR3 is TGTGCCAGCAGCGTAGATGCAGGGGTTCCCTACGAGCAGTACTTC. Its protein is CASSVDAGVPYEQYF.

This clone was counted a few times. V is TRBV19 and J is TRBJ2-2; 7 bases agree with TRBD2. The CDR3 extends over 14 amino acids. V shed 7 bases, J shed 7 bases, and the junction held 9 bases outside the gene matches. The germline gives CDR1 LNHDA, CDR2 SQIVND (reference sequence). The CDR3 coding sequence is TGTGCCAGTACCGATGGGAGGGTTAGCGGGGAGCTGTTTTTT. Its protein product is CASTDGRVSGELFF.